One and the same sample provided the 18 T cell receptor beta chains below, sequenced in a study of shared clonotypes between healthy human individuals. Method: immunoSEQ multiplex PCR; TCRdb's copy keeps in-frame clones and lacks some. The repertoire holds just under 350,000 clones, with 73% as singletons. The material sequenced was memory CD4+ T cells sorted from blood. Described subset: CD45RA-negative fraction. The source is a young man in good health.

This clone was seen repeatedly, ten times or more. The V and J genes are TRBV5-1 and TRBJ1-5, with D maybe TRBD1 (6 bases). There are 13 residues in the CDR3. Germline CDR1 and CDR2: SGHRS and YFSETQ. Deletions cut 3 bases from V and 5 bases from J, with 9 bases between. This chain's CDR3 is CASSWEGDQPQHF. In nucleotides, the CDR3 is TGCGCCAGCAGCTGGGAGGGGGATCAGCCCCAGCATTTT.

V gene TRBV30 combines with J gene TRBJ2-5, with 8 bases aligning to TRBD1. CDR1 GTSNPN and CDR2 SVGIG come from the germline V gene (reference sequence). Trimming at V came to 6 bases and at J to 5 bases, leaving 8 bases not matched to a gene. The CDR3 length is 13 residues. CDR3 sequence (DNA): TGTGCCTGCGGGCAGGGGGCGCGGGAGACCCAGTACTTC. The encoded protein is CACGQGARETQYF.

This CDR3 reads CASSVTAPPSSGNTIYF. In DNA, the CDR3 is TGTGCCAGCAGCGTAACAGCCCCGCCAAGCTCTGGAAACACCATATATTTT. The chain couples TRBV9 to TRBJ1-3, with D uncertain. V was pared by 1 base and J by 0 bases, with 14 bases between. CDR1 is SGDLS, CDR2 YYNGEE, per germline. The CDR3 has 17 residues.

The chain combines TRBV7-8 with TRBJ2-4, with 7 bases that match TRBD1. This CDR3 contains 17 residues. CDR1 is SGHVS and CDR2 is FQNEAQ in the germline V gene. Unmatched junction bases numbered 7, after V lost 1 base and J lost 1 base. CDR3 residues: CASSLGWQTGAKNIQYF. The CDR3 DNA reads as TGTGCCAGCAGCTTAGGGTGGCAGACAGGGGCCAAAAACATTCAGTACTTC.

V usage is TRBV28 and J usage is TRBJ1-1, with D possibly matching TRBD1 (5 bases). This CDR3 has 15 residues. Germline CDR1 is MDHEN and CDR2 is SYDVKM. V was pared by 3 bases and J by 1 base, with 12 bases between. For the CDR3, the DNA is TGTGCCAGCAGTTTGGTCCGGGGCAGGAACACTGAAGCTTTCTTT. Amino acid sequence: CASSLVRGRNTEAFF.

The chain carries TRBV5-4 and TRBJ2-1; 8 nucleotides align to TRBD2. From germline, CDR1 is SGHNT and CDR2 YYREEE (reference sequence). With V trimmed by 0 bases and J by 5 bases, 10 bases remained unmatched. The CDR3 is 17 amino acids. Written as DNA, the CDR3 is TGTGCCAGCAGCTTGGGGGGGTCGGGACTAGTCCACAATGAGCAGTTCTTC. It encodes CASSLGGSGLVHNEQFF.

The V gene is TRBV28, the J gene TRBJ1-2; D uncertain. CDR1 MDHEN and CDR2 SYDVKM come from the germline V gene. The CDR3 runs to 17 residues. Trimming cost V 0 bases and J 4 bases, with 18 bases left between them. The CDR3 DNA is TGTGCCAGCAGTTTATGGCAAGCCGGTTCAAGCCTCTATGGCTACACCTTC. Translating gives CASSLWQAGSSLYGYTF.

This clone showed up just a few times. The chain links TRBV9 to TRBJ2-3; D not certain. The CDR3 sequence is 14 residues long. CDR1 is SGDLS, CDR2 YYNGEE, per germline. V was clipped by 3 bases and J by 9 bases, with 17 bases between them. CDR3 DNA sequence: TGTGCCAGCAGCGCGTCGCCAGAGGCGGTAACGCAGTATTTT. Translation gives CASSASPEAVTQYF.

This clone was seen only a few times. The chain has TRBV28 and TRBJ2-7; D gene uncertain. Trimming removed 6 bases at V and 2 bases at J, with 14 bases between. In germline, CDR1 is MDHEN, CDR2 SYDVKM. This CDR3 is 14 amino acids long. CDR3 nucleotides: TGTGCCAGCAGACGAATGGGCTTAGCCTACGAGCAGTACTTC. It codes for CASRRMGLAYEQYF.

This clone showed up just once. This rearrangement joins TRBV4-2 to TRBJ2-1; perhaps TRBD2 as D (6 bases). Trimming shortened V by 0 bases and J by 7 bases, and 16 bases separated the two germline ends. There are 16 residues in the CDR3. Per germline, CDR1 LGHNA and CDR2 YNFKEQ. CDR3 in DNA: TGTGCCAGCAGCCAAGACTTCCTAGCGCCGTTGAATGAGCAGTTCTTC. The encoded protein is CASSQDFLAPLNEQFF.

The J gene is TRBJ2-7, the V gene TRBV10-3; D is possibly TRBD1 or TRBD2 (6 bases each). This CDR3 has 13 amino acids. Germline loops: CDR1 ENHRY, CDR2 SYGVKD. With 10 bases removed from V and 5 bases from J, the gap between germline ends came to 18 bases. The CDR3 DNA sequence: TGTGCCACCTACGAGGGGGGCTGGGACGAGCAGTACTTC. It is translated as CATYEGGWDEQYF.

The V and J genes are TRBV7-8 and TRBJ2-7; D not certain. The CDR3 extends over 13 amino acids. V lost 2 bases and J lost 6, with 11 bases in between. Per germline, CDR1 SGHVS and CDR2 FQNEAQ. DNA for the CDR3: TGTGCCAGCAGCTTACCTTTGGGATCCGAGCAGTACTTC. It codes for CASSLPLGSEQYF. The complete variable domain, with remaining parts taken from reference TRBV7-8 and TRBJ2-7, reads GAGVSQSPRYKVAKRGQDVALRCDPISGHVSLFWYQQALGQGPEFLTYFQNEAQLDKSGLPSDRFFAERPEGSVSTLKIQRTQQEDSAVYLCASSLPLGSEQYFGPGTRLTVT.

The chain couples TRBV11-2 to TRBJ2-7; no reliable D call. CDR3 size: 15 residues. Germline CDR1 is SGHAT and CDR2 is FQNNGV. With 0 bases removed from V and 4 bases from J, the gap between germline ends came to 13 bases. CDR3 nucleotides: TGTGCCAGCAGCTTAGATCGCCCCACACAATACGAGCAGTACTTC. The encoded protein is CASSLDRPTQYEQYF.

This chain links TRBV5-1 with TRBJ1-4, with D perhaps matching TRBD1 (5 bases). The germline gives CDR1 SGHRS, CDR2 YFSETQ. The CDR3 contains 15 residues. Trimming left V 4 bases short and J 0 bases short, with 10 bases between. The CDR3 region has the DNA TGCGCCAGCAGCGCCGACAGTACAACTAATGAAAAACTGTTTTTT. Residues: CASSADSTTNEKLFF.

The V call is TRBV6-1, the J call TRBJ2-2, with D perhaps TRBD1 (6 bases). V dropped 6 bases and J dropped 6 bases, with 14 bases sitting between them. Germline values: CDR1 MNHNS, CDR2 SASEGT. This CDR3 is 14 amino acids long. CDR3: CASRQGSGPGELFF. The CDR3 DNA reads as TGTGCCAGCAGACAGGGATCTGGACCCGGGGAGCTGTTTTTT.

The chain has TRBV4-3 and TRBJ2-3, with TRBD2 as a possible D gene (6 bases). This CDR3 is built from 15 residues. The V end was cut by 0 bases, the J end by 1 base, with 8 bases between. The germline CDR1 and CDR2 sequences are LGHNA and YSLEER. The CDR3 DNA sequence: TGCGCCAGCAGCCAAGATGGGACTCGCACAGATACGCAGTATTTT. Its translation: CASSQDGTRTDTQYF.

The chain combines TRBV6-6 with TRBJ2-1; D may be TRBD1 (6 bases). CDR3 length: 13 residues. The V gene's germline CDR1 is MNHNY and CDR2 SVGAGI (reference sequence). The germline V and J ends were trimmed by 0 bases and 10 bases, with 10 bases remaining between them. The CDR3 nucleotides read TGTGCCAGCAGTTACTCGATTCAGGGGGAGCAGTTCTTC. This sequence encodes CASSYSIQGEQFF.

Written as DNA, the CDR3 is TGTGCCAGCAGTTTATCGACCCCGACGAGGAATGAGCAGTTCTTC. Protein product: CASSLSTPTRNEQFF. The chain employs TRBV28 and TRBJ2-1, with unresolved D. Germline CDR1 reads MDHEN; CDR2 reads SYDVKM. The CDR3 has 15 amino acids. V was trimmed by 1 base and J by 7 bases, leaving 14 bases between them. Using reference TRBV28 and TRBJ2-1 for the parts outside the CDR3, the full variable domain is DVKVTQSSRYLVKRTGEKVFLECVQDMDHENMFWYRQDPGLGLRLIYFSYDVKMKEKGDIPEGYSVSREKKERFSLILESASTNQTSMYLCASSLSTPTRNEQFFGPGTRLTVL.